A single sample gave rise to the 19 T cell receptor beta chains below, sequenced in a study of T cell clonotyping in hematopoietic cell transplantation. Profiled with immunoSEQ multiplex PCR; TCRdb holds only in-frame clones, not every one. The table has some 1,000 clones, around 77% seen once. Sequenced material: PBMCs, taken 30 days after allogeneic stem cell transplant. These receptors all come from a female patient between 50 and 60 years old who had an allogeneic stem cell transplant, so the T cells may come from the graft donor. Some clones in this sample may be carry-over from other donors' samples.

The chain has TRBV30 and TRBJ2-3; TRBD1 aligns across 7 bases. Germline V lookup: CDR1 GTSNPN, CDR2 SVGIG (reference sequence). This CDR3 contains 14 residues. V shed 3 bases, J shed 3 bases, and the junction held 6 bases outside the gene matches. Here the CDR3 reads CAWSWDSATDTQYF. CDR3 sequence (DNA): TGTGCCTGGAGCTGGGACAGCGCAACAGATACGCAGTATTTT.

The V gene is TRBV5-1, the J gene TRBJ2-3, with D maybe TRBD1 (6 bases). Germline V lookup: CDR1 SGHRS, CDR2 YFSETQ. There are 14 residues in the CDR3. Trimming took off 2 bases at V and 6 bases at J, with 13 bases between the two ends. This chain's CDR3 is CASSFAQGLDTQYF. The DNA for the CDR3 is TGCGCCAGCAGCTTCGCGCAGGGGCTCGATACGCAGTATTTT.

V usage is TRBV6-1 and J usage is TRBJ2-3, with unresolved D. The ends were cut back, 8 bases at V and 2 bases at J, with 2 bases in the middle. The CDR3 runs to 10 residues. Germline values: CDR1 MNHNS, CDR2 SASEGT. CDR3 nucleotide sequence: TGTGCCAGCTTCACAGATACGCAGTATTTT. This codes for CASFTDTQYF.

This clone was counted between two and nine times. V usage is TRBV19 and J usage is TRBJ1-1, with D perhaps TRBD1 (5 bases). Trimming pared 3 bases from V and 2 bases from J, leaving 10 bases between. Germline assignment: CDR1 LNHDA and CDR2 SQIVND (reference sequence). CDR3 length: 14 residues. CDR3 region: CASSIGTTNTEAFF. The CDR3 DNA follows: TGTGCCAGTAGTATTGGGACCACAAACACTGAAGCTTTCTTT.

This clone was observed a handful of times. The rearrangement uses TRBV5-4 and TRBJ2-1; D ambiguous. Trimming stripped 7 bases from V and 9 bases from J, with 14 bases between. Germline CDR1 SGHNT, CDR2 YYREEE (reference sequence). The CDR3 consists of 12 residues. The CDR3, as DNA: TGTGCCAGCTCCACTGTGGATTCTGAGCAGTTCTTC. Protein product: CASSTVDSEQFF.

A few counts support this clone. J is TRBJ2-1 and V is TRBV10-1, with D perhaps matching TRBD2 (7 bases). The CDR3 consists of 18 residues. Germline lookup yields CDR1 WNHNN and CDR2 SYGVQD (reference sequence). Trimming cost V 6 bases and J 2 bases, with 23 bases left between them. The CDR3 reads CASSRLRWGGLPYNEQFF. The CDR3 DNA reads TGCGCCAGCAGCCGCCTGCGTTGGGGGGGCCTCCCCTACAATGAGCAGTTCTTC.

The chain employs TRBV27 and TRBJ2-7; D is possibly TRBD1 (5 bases). Trimming took off 5 bases at V and 7 bases at J, with 24 bases between the two ends. The CDR3 extends over 16 amino acids. Per germline, CDR1 MNHEY and CDR2 SMNVEV (reference sequence). CDR3 protein: CASSVTVDPLLWEQYF. As DNA, the CDR3 is TGTGCCAGCAGTGTGACAGTGGACCCATTACTTTGGGAGCAGTACTTC.

This chain connects TRBV11-2 to TRBJ2-1; 7 nucleotides line up with TRBD1. The CDR3 runs to 13 residues. Germline lookup yields CDR1 SGHAT and CDR2 FQNNGV. V trimming: 6 bases; J trimming: 2 bases; junction bases outside the gene matches: 1. The CDR3 reads CASSDRAYNEQFF. The CDR3 nucleotides are TGTGCCAGCAGTGACAGGGCCTACAATGAGCAGTTCTTC.

This chain links TRBV5-1 with TRBJ1-6; TRBD1 matches 10 bases. The trim removed 2 bases at V and 9 bases at J, leaving 5 bases unmatched. The CDR3 loop spans 15 amino acids. Germline V lookup: CDR1 SGHRS, CDR2 YFSETQ. CDR3 amino acids: CASSFGTGAGSPLHF. The CDR3 bases are TGCGCCAGCAGCTTCGGGACAGGGGCTGGTTCACCCCTCCACTTT.

The genes are TRBV5-1 and TRBJ2-2, with D perhaps given as TRBD1 or TRBD2 (6 bases each). This CDR3 has 16 amino acids. Trimming cost V 1 base and J 2 bases, with 12 bases left between them. Germline values: CDR1 SGHRS, CDR2 YFSETQ. The CDR3: CASSLWGAGNTGELFF. The CDR3 DNA sequence: TGCGCCAGCAGCTTGTGGGGGGCAGGAAACACCGGGGAGCTGTTTTTT. Full variable domain (remainder filled in from reference TRBV5-1 and TRBJ2-2): KAGVTQTPRYLIKTRGQQVTLSCSPISGHRSVSWYQQTPGQGLQFLFEYFSETQRNKGNFPGRFSGRQFSNSRSEMNVSTLELGDSALYLCASSLWGAGNTGELFFGEGSRLTVL.

The chain employs TRBV6-1 and TRBJ2-7; D is ambiguous. CDR1 MNHNS and CDR2 SASEGT come from the germline V gene. This CDR3 has 14 residues. Trimming cost V 7 bases and J 7 bases, with 20 bases left between them. In nucleotides, the CDR3 is TGTGCCAGCACCCAAAGGACGGGCCCCTGGGAGCAGTACTTC. Encoded protein: CASTQRTGPWEQYF.

This clone was detected a few times. This sequence joins TRBV10-2 and TRBJ2-7; no reliable D call. CDR1 is WSHSY, CDR2 SAAADI, per germline. The CDR3 is 11 amino acids. Trimming left V 2 bases short and J 3 bases short, with 2 bases between. The CDR3, as DNA: TGCGCCAGCAGTGAGGACTACGAGCAGTACTTC. Its protein is CASSEDYEQYF.

The genes are TRBV6-5 and TRBJ2-7, with 8 positions matching TRBD1. This CDR3 contains 15 residues. Germline assignment: CDR1 MNHEY and CDR2 SVGAGI. V was pared by 8 bases and J by 8 bases, with 17 bases of the junction left unmatched. CDR3 in amino acids: CASGKWDTNRGKQYF. Here the CDR3 DNA reads TGTGCCAGCGGAAAGTGGGACACCAACAGGGGGAAGCAGTACTTC.

This chain links TRBV2 with TRBJ1-5; no reliable D call. The CDR3 sequence is 12 residues long. CDR1 SNHLY and CDR2 FYNNEI come from the germline V gene. V shed 1 base and J shed 6 bases, with 4 bases lying between them. Here the CDR3 reads CASSEGGQPQHF. CDR3 DNA sequence: TGTGCCAGCAGTGAAGGGGGTCAGCCCCAGCATTTT.

The chain uses TRBV6-6 and TRBJ2-7; maybe TRBD2 (6 bases). From germline, CDR1 is MNHNY and CDR2 SVGAGI (reference sequence). Trimming shortened V by 5 bases and J by 2 bases, and 10 bases separated the two germline ends. This CDR3 region has 13 residues. In nucleotides, the CDR3 is TGTGCCAGCAGTGGGACTCACCCCTACGAGCAGTACTTC. Amino acid sequence: CASSGTHPYEQYF.

This chain connects TRBV6-5 to TRBJ1-2, with D uncertain. The germline gives CDR1 MNHEY, CDR2 SVGAGI. This CDR3 comprises 14 residues. V lost 3 bases and J 7 bases, leaving 15 bases between the germline ends. Here the CDR3 reads CASSYRLSGGGYTF. The CDR3 region has the DNA TGTGCCAGCAGTTATCGACTCAGCGGTGGTGGCTACACCTTC.

Points on this clone: Other DNA sequences in this sample translate to the same CDR3. This chain connects TRBV15 to TRBJ2-7; D ambiguous. V lost 1 base and J lost 3, with 4 bases in between. Germline V lookup: CDR1 LNHNV, CDR2 YYDKDF (reference sequence). This CDR3 comprises 12 residues. CDR3 region: CATSRVGYEQYF. The CDR3 DNA reads as TGTGCCACCAGCAGAGTGGGCTACGAGCAGTACTTC.

The chain carries TRBV30 and TRBJ2-3, with D perhaps TRBD2 (5 bases). The V end lost 3 bases, the J end lost 2 bases, and 21 bases lay between the germline ends. The length of the CDR3 is 17 residues. CDR1 is GTSNPN and CDR2 is SVGIG in the germline V gene (reference sequence). The CDR3 sequence: CAWRHEPDSENTDTQYF. CDR3 in DNA: TGTGCCTGGAGACACGAGCCGGACTCAGAAAACACAGATACGCAGTATTTT.

This chain links TRBV30 with TRBJ1-4, with unresolved D. CDR3 length equals 12 residues. Per the germline V gene, CDR1 is GTSNPN and CDR2 is SVGIG (reference sequence). Written as DNA, the CDR3 is TGTGCTTTTCGGGTCAGAGGGGAAAAACTGTTTTTT. It yields the protein CAFRVRGEKLFF.